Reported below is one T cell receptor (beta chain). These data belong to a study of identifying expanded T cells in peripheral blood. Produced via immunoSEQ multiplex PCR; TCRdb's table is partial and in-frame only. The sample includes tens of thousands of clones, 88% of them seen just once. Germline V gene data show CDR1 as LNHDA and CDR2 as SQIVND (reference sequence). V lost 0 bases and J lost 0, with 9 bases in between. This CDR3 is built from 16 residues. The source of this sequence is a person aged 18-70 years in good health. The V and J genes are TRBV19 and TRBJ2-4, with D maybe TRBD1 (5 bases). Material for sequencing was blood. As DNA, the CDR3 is TGTGCCAGTAGTATAGAGCCAGGGCCAGCCAAAAACATTCAGTACTTC. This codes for CASSIEPGPAKNIQYF.